This TCR beta chain was sequenced during a study of T-cell memory formation after mild COVID-19. TCRdb re-called the 5' RACE reads through MiXCR, storing one row per CDR3 protein. Among under 400,000 distinct CDR3 sequences, around 21% were seen once, and the ten largest hold under 15%. The CDR3 sequence is 14 residues long. CDR1 and CDR2 (germline): DFQATT, SNEGSKA (reference sequence). V was cut by 4 bases and J by 10 bases, with 20 bases left in between. The sample comprised PBMCs or a T cell subset sorted from them (not recorded which). The sequence came from an adult woman who had mild COVID-19 (a few samples of this study predate the infection). Cell type and time point are not known. The chain combines TRBV20-1 with TRBJ2-1; D may be TRBD2 (5 bases). CDR3 in amino acids: CSATTYGGFSEQFF. As DNA, the CDR3 is TGCAGTGCTACGACCTATGGAGGTTTTAGCGAGCAGTTCTTC.